This T cell receptor (beta chain) came from a study of cytomegalovirus exposure and HLA in healthy donors. Across the whole study: The approximately 120 validation repertoires, a later analysis reported, used the same platform as the 666 first-cohort repertoires. Study outcomes and limitations: The authors enumerated some 160 TCR beta chains as linked to cytomegalovirus. Reports credit the classifier with highly specific, highly sensitive diagnosis of cytomegalovirus status.

V lost 4 bases to trimming and J lost 2 bases; unmatched junction nucleotides: 4. The length of the CDR3 is 14 residues. Per the germline V gene, CDR1 is SNHLY and CDR2 is FYNNEI. The donors were in the approximately 120-subject validation cohort; that cohort was separate from the approximately 670-subject first cohort. A note on this clone: The antigen remains undetermined.

Assay: immunoSEQ multiplex PCR; the TCRdb copy retains only in-frame clones and omits some. The sample holds 150,000 to 180,000 clones, about 86% seen once. The sample taken for sequencing was PBMCs. The receptor was derived from a human donor in good health. The V gene is TRBV2, the J gene TRBJ1-1; TRBD1 matches at 7 bases. The CDR3 reads CASSAQGVNTEAFF. The DNA of the CDR3 is TGTGCCAGCAGTGCTCAGGGGGTCAACACTGAAGCTTTCTTT.